The source of this T cell receptor beta chain is a study of blood T cell repertoires in COVID-19. The overall study: There were acute and convalescent COVID-19 samples, and they came from the United States, Italy and Spain. T cells, B-cell-depleted T cells, or PBMCs supplied cDNA or gDNA.

J was trimmed by 2 bases and V by 5 bases; bases with no gene match: 7. There are 16 residues in the CDR3. Germline V gene sequence: CDR1 MNHEY, CDR2 SMNVEV (reference sequence). In the authors' workflow: Amplified reference gene primers provided the basis for estimating nucleated cell counts. The protocol was immunoSEQ multiplex PCR, while the TCRdb copy is restricted to in-frame clones and leaves out a portion. D and trimming come from the DNA, and the V and J calls and clone size come from that table. The sample includes fewer than 300,000 clones, 82% of them seen just once. This sequence was found in a woman aged 18-29 years with acute or convalescent COVID-19. The sample was peripheral blood. This sequence joins TRBV27 and TRBJ1-3; 9 positions match TRBD1. CDR3 region: CASSPAHRGPGNTIYF. The CDR3 DNA sequence: TGTGCCAGCAGTCCCGCCCACAGGGGGCCTGGAAACACCATATATTTT.